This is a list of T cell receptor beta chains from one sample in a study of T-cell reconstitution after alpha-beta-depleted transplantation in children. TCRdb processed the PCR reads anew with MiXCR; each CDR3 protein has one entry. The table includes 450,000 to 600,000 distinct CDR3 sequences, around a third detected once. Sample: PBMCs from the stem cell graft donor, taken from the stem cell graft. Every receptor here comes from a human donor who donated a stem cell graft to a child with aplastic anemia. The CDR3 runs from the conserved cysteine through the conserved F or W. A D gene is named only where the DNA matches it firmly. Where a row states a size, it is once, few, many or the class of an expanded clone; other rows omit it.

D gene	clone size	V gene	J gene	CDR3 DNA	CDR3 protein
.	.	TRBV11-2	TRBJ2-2	TGTGCCAGCAGCTTAGAAATCGGGGCCGGGGAGCTGTTTTTT	CASSLEIGAGELFF
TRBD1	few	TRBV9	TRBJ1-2	TGTGCCAGCAGCGTAGGGGGACAGAGGGATTATGGCTACACCTTC	CASSVGGQRDYGYTF
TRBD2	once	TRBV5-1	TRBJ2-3	TGCGCCAGCAGCCCGATGACTAGCGGGATATCGGGTACGCAGTATTTT	CASSPMTSGISGTQYF
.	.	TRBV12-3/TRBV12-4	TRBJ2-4	TGTACCAGCAGTTTAGCGCGGCAGGGCTTAGCCAAAAACATTCAGTACTTC	CTSSLARQGLAKNIQYF
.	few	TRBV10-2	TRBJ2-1	TGCGCCAGCAGTGAGCGGGACCCCGGGGGCCTCTACAATGAGCAGTTCTTC	CASSERDPGGLYNEQFF
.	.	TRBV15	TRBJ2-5	TGTGCCACCAGCGTAGGCGGGTCCCAAGAGACCCAGTACTTC	CATSVGGSQETQYF
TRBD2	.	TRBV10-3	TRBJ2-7	TGTGCCGTTTCTAGCGGGACCTCCTACGAGCAGTACTTC	CAVSSGTSYEQYF
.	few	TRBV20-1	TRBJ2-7	TGCAGTGCGACGGAACTCTCCTACGAGCAGTACTTC	CSATELSYEQYF
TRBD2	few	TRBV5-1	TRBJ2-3	TGCGCCAGCAGCACCCTAGCGGGAGGGAAGGCAGATACGCAGTATTTT	CASSTLAGGKADTQYF
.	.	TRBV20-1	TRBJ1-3	TGCAGTGTTGCGGACAGATTCTCTGGAAACACCATATATTTT	CSVADRFSGNTIYF
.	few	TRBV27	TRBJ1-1	TGTGCCAGCAGTTTAAGGACGCGTGATGAAGCTTTCTTT	CASSLRTRDEAFF
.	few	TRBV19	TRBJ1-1	TGTGCCAGCACCCCCGGGACGCATAACACTGAAGCTTTCTTT	CASTPGTHNTEAFF
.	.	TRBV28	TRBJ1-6	TGTGCCAGCAGTGACCCACAGGGATTCGGCTCACCCCTCCACTTT	CASSDPQGFGSPLHF
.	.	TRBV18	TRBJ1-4	TGTGCCAGCTCACCAAGGCCGGGACCGGAAAAACTGTTTTTT	CASSPRPGPEKLFF
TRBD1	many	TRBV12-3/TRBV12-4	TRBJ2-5	TGTGCCAGCAGTAGGCAGACAGGGGTGGAGACCCAGTACTTC	CASSRQTGVETQYF
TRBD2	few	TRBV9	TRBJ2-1	TGTGCCAGCAGCATCCTAGCGGGAGTAGAATTTGATAGGTCCTACAATGAGCAGTTCTTC	CASSILAGVEFDRSYNEQFF
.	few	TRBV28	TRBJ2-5	TGTGCCAGCAGTGGGGTACGGGGGACGACGGAGACCCAGTACTTC	CASSGVRGTTETQYF
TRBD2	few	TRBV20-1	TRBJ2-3	TGCAGTGCTAGCCGGGTAGCGGGAGAAGCAGATACGCAGTATTTT	CSASRVAGEADTQYF
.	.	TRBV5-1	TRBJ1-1	TGCGCCAGCAGCTTCCCTGGGGTAAGGGGCACTGAAGCTTTCTTT	CASSFPGVRGTEAFF
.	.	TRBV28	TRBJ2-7	TGTGCCAGCAGCCCCGGGAGCTCCTACGAGCAGTACTTC	CASSPGSSYEQYF
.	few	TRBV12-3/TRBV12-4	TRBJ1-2	TGTGCCAGCAGTTTTTCCACGGGATTCAACGGCTACACCTTC	CASSFSTGFNGYTF
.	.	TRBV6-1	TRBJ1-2	TGTGCCAGCAGCAGGACCGGGACAAATAACTATGGCTACACCTTC	CASSRTGTNNYGYTF
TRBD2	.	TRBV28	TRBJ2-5	TGTGCCAGCAGTTTTGTGCTAGCGGGAGACATATGGGAGACCCAGTACTTC	CASSFVLAGDIWETQYF
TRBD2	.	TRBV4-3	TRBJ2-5	TGCGCCAGCAGCCAAGATTTCCGACTAGCGGGAGAGACCCAGTACTTC	CASSQDFRLAGETQYF
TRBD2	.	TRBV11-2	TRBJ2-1	TGTGCCAGCAGCTTAGTCCTAGCGGGTAACAATGAGCAGTTCTTC	CASSLVLAGNNEQFF
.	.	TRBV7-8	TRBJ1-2	TGTGCCAGCAGCTTAGACATTTTGTCCTATGGCTACACCTTC	CASSLDILSYGYTF
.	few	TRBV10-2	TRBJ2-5	TGCGCCAGCACCGCCCTAGGACAAGAGACCCAGTACTTC	CASTALGQETQYF
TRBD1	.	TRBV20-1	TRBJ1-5	TGCAGTGCGACAAAGGGACAGGCTGCCTCGGGCAATCAGCCCCAGCATTTT	CSATKGQAASGNQPQHF
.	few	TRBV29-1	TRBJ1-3	TGCAGCGTTGCCTTCTCTGGAAACACCATATATTTT	CSVAFSGNTIYF
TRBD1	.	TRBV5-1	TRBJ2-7	TGCGCCAGCAGCTTGGGCGGACAGGGGTCTTTTTGGGAGCAGTACTTC	CASSLGGQGSFWEQYF
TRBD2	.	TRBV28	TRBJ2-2	TGTGCCAGTAAGCGGGAGGGCATGGGGACCGGGGAGCTGTTTTTT	CASKREGMGTGELFF
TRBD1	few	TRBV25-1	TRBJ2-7	TGTGCCAGCAGTGAAGCGGGGACAGGGGGCCGCTACGAGCAGTACTTC	CASSEAGTGGRYEQYF
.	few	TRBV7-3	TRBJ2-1	TGTGCCAGCGCACAGTCCGGAGGGCCGGGTGAGCAGTTCTTC	CASAQSGGPGEQFF
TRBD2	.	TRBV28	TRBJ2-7	TGTGCCAGCAGCCGTGGACTAGCGGGTTTAGACTACGAGCAGTACTTC	CASSRGLAGLDYEQYF